This T cell receptor (beta chain) was retrieved from a study of CD8+ T cells in alopecia areata. For the study at large: Treated patients' severity was scored by percentage of affected scalp area.

V lost 6 bases and J 12 bases, leaving 15 bases between the germline ends. The CDR3 sequence is 11 residues long. In germline, CDR1 is GTSNPN, CDR2 SVGIG (reference sequence). This clone was observed many times. The antigen remains undetermined. Noted treatment: oral pan-JAK inhibitor, 5-10 mg twice daily. Study-wide results and limits: Greater clonality was observed in lesional scalp samples, especially alopecia totalis/universalis, versus normal scalp. Scalp clonality and expanded CD8+ clones among the top 100 were significantly decreased by tofacitinib.

After isolation, RNA underwent reverse transcription to generate cDNA as the sequencing template. Sequenced by immunoSEQ multiplex PCR; TCRdb stores in-frame clones only, minus some. The sample consists of 200,000 or so clones, 58% of them appearing once. V is TRBV30 and J is TRBJ2-1; no clear D gene. This clonotype was obtained from a human donor with alopecia areata. The material sequenced was CD4+ T cells sorted from blood, taken at week 24, from a patient treated with tofacitinib. CDR3 bases: TGTGCCTGTGGGTCCGAGCTCGGGCAGTTCTTC. Its protein product is CACGSELGQFF.